This passage covers 19 T cell receptor beta chains from one sample sequenced in a study of cytomegalovirus exposure and HLA in healthy donors. PCR amplification relied on 60 Vbeta primers (plus 13 Jbeta primers). The repertoire was sequenced with immunoSEQ multiplex PCR; TCRdb's copy has only in-frame clones and lacks some. The sample includes 150,000 to 200,000 clones, 70% to 85% of them seen just once. Source material: PBMCs. These receptors all come from a man between 45 and 60 years old in good health and CMV-seropositive.

The rearrangement links TRBV5-1 to TRBJ2-5, with D tentatively TRBD1 (7 bases). The CDR3 covers 15 residues. Between the trimmed V and J ends, which lost 6 bases and 5 bases, there was a span of 20 bases. Germline values: CDR1 SGHRS, CDR2 YFSETQ. CDR3 DNA sequence: TGCGCCAGCACATCAGGAGGGACAGCGGGCGAGACCCAGTACTTC. The encoded protein is CASTSGGTAGETQYF.

V gene TRBV9 combines with J gene TRBJ1-2; 8 nucleotides align to TRBD1. This CDR3 contains 14 residues. Per the germline V gene, CDR1 is SGDLS and CDR2 is YYNGEE. V lost 4 bases and J lost 8; bases outside the gene matches: 10. CDR3 sequence: CASSPRTGLGGYTF. The CDR3 nucleotides read TGTGCCAGCAGCCCCCGGACAGGGCTGGGGGGCTACACCTTC.

The J gene is TRBJ2-2, the V gene TRBV5-1, with TRBD1 matching 8 bases. Per germline, CDR1 SGHRS and CDR2 YFSETQ. V lost 3 bases to trimming and J lost 0 bases; unmatched junction nucleotides: 4. This CDR3 is 16 amino acids long. CDR3 DNA: TGCGCCAGCAGCTGGACAGGGCACGCGAACACCGGGGAGCTGTTTTTT. This codes for CASSWTGHANTGELFF.

DNA of the CDR3: TGCAGCGTTGACAGGGGAGATGGCTACACCTTC. Its protein product is CSVDRGDGYTF. V gene TRBV29-1 combines with J gene TRBJ1-2; a possible D gene is TRBD1 (6 bases). This CDR3 is built from 11 residues. Trimming removed 3 bases from V and 6 bases from J, with 8 bases in between. The germline CDR1 and CDR2 sequences are SQVTM and ANQGSEA.

The V call is TRBV6-6, the J call TRBJ1-5, with TRBD1 matching over 7 bases. CDR1 MNHNY and CDR2 SVGAGI come from the germline V gene (reference sequence). There are 14 residues in the CDR3. Unmatched junction bases numbered 8, after V lost 6 bases and J lost 6 bases. The CDR3 bases are TGTGCCAGCAGAAGTACAGGGGCGGGTCAGCCCCAGCATTTT. Its translation is CASRSTGAGQPQHF.

The chain uses TRBV9 and TRBJ2-7, with TRBD1 matching 7 bases. From germline, CDR1 is SGDLS and CDR2 YYNGEE. The junction had 10 bases not matched to a gene; V was cut back by 3 bases and J by 1 base. The CDR3 has 16 residues. CDR3: CASSANRDSHSYEQYF. The CDR3 DNA follows: TGTGCCAGCAGCGCAAACCGGGACAGCCATTCCTACGAGCAGTACTTC.

Only one count was recorded for this clone. This rearrangement joins TRBV7-9 to TRBJ2-5, with 11 positions matching TRBD2. From germline, CDR1 is SEHNR and CDR2 FQNEAQ (reference sequence). The CDR3 is 14 residues long. The trim removed 7 bases at V and 5 bases at J, leaving 6 bases unmatched. The CDR3 DNA reads TGTGCCAGCACCCTACTAGCGGGAGCGGAGACCCAGTACTTC. Protein sequence: CASTLLAGAETQYF.

The gene calls are TRBV5-1 and TRBJ2-1, with a possible D match to TRBD2 (7 bases). This CDR3 has 14 amino acids. Trimming cost V 3 bases and J 3 bases, with 10 bases left between them. From germline, CDR1 is SGHRS and CDR2 YFSETQ. CDR3: CASSSGGVYNEQFF. The CDR3 coding sequence is TGCGCCAGCAGCTCGGGGGGCGTCTACAATGAGCAGTTCTTC.

The chain carries TRBV5-1 and TRBJ2-3; D is uncertain. This CDR3 comprises 14 residues. CDR1 is SGHRS, CDR2 YFSETQ, per germline. V shed 4 bases and J shed 0 bases, with 9 bases lying between them. The CDR3 bases are TGCGCCAGCAGCCAAACTAAAAGCACAGATACGCAGTATTTT. It codes for CASSQTKSTDTQYF.

The chain has TRBV15 and TRBJ2-5, with D maybe TRBD2 (6 bases). This CDR3 has 16 residues. The V and J ends lost 3 bases and 1 base respectively, with 15 bases between them. CDR1 is LNHNV, CDR2 YYDKDF, per germline (reference sequence). CDR3 in DNA: TGTGCCACCAGCAGGGAAGGGGACTTCATCCAAGAGACCCAGTACTTC. Protein product: CATSREGDFIQETQYF.

This chain links TRBV6-4 with TRBJ2-2, with TRBD1 identical over 7 bases. This CDR3 has 15 residues. Germline CDR1 reads MRHNA; CDR2 reads SNTAGT. The V gene end was trimmed by 4 bases and the J gene end by 0 bases; junction bases not matched to a gene: 2. The CDR3 DNA reads as TGTGCCAGCAGTGTGGGACAGCCGAACACCGGGGAGCTGTTTTTT. Translated: CASSVGQPNTGELFF.

V is TRBV9 and J is TRBJ1-2; D unclear. The CDR3 consists of 13 residues. Trimming took off 0 bases at V and 6 bases at J, with 9 bases between the two ends. Per germline, CDR1 SGDLS and CDR2 YYNGEE. The CDR3 loop is CASSVVPGDGYTF. The CDR3 DNA reads TGTGCCAGCAGCGTAGTGCCCGGGGATGGCTACACCTTC.

This clone was found a few times. V gene TRBV4-1 combines with J gene TRBJ2-2, with 9 bases matching TRBD1. The V gene end was trimmed by 4 bases and the J gene end by 7 bases; junction bases not matched to a gene: 4. Germline values: CDR1 MGHRA, CDR2 YSYEKL. The CDR3 length is 14 residues. The CDR3 DNA reads TGCGCCAGCAGCCGGGACAGGGAAAACGGGGAGCTGTTTTTT. Its translation: CASSRDRENGELFF.

This chain connects TRBV20-1 to TRBJ2-1; 8 bases are shared with TRBD1. The ends lost 6 bases at V and 12 bases at J; junction bases unmatched: 7. There are 11 residues in the CDR3. The germline CDR1 and CDR2 sequences are DFQATT and SNEGSKA (reference sequence). In DNA form, the CDR3 reads TGCAGTGCAGGGACAGGTTTAGGGCAGTTCTTC. This gives the protein CSAGTGLGQFF.

J is TRBJ2-3 and V is TRBV9, with TRBD2 as a possible D gene (6 bases). Trimming removed 3 bases at V and 4 bases at J, with 12 bases between. CDR3 length: 14 residues. Looked up from germline, CDR1 is SGDLS and CDR2 is YYNGEE. The CDR3 DNA is TGTGCCAGCAGCGCCTCGGGAGCCCCAGATACGCAGTATTTT. Its protein product is CASSASGAPDTQYF.

This clone was recorded once. CDR3 coding DNA: TGCGCCAGCAGCCAAGTGACGGGGGGCTACAATGAGCAGTTCTTC. Translated: CASSQVTGGYNEQFF. The V and J genes are TRBV4-1 and TRBJ2-1; 7 bases are shared with TRBD2. Germline values: CDR1 MGHRA, CDR2 YSYEKL. CDR3 length: 15 residues. Trimming at V came to 1 base and at J to 3 bases, leaving 3 bases not matched to a gene.

Only a few counts were recorded for this clone. In DNA, the CDR3 is TGTGCCAGCAGTGAATATGGCGGCGGTGGGGAAGCTTTCTTT. Translation: CASSEYGGGGEAFF. This chain links TRBV25-1 with TRBJ1-1; the D is unclear. V was shortened by 0 bases and J by 8 bases, with 13 bases between the two germline ends. CDR1 is MGHDK, CDR2 SYGVNS, per germline. The CDR3 consists of 14 residues.

The chain is built from TRBV6-1 and TRBJ2-7, with 7 positions matching TRBD1. Germline V gene data show CDR1 as MNHNS and CDR2 as SASEGT. The CDR3 is 16 amino acids. The junction had 9 bases not matched to a gene; V was cut back by 2 bases and J by 2 bases. As DNA, the CDR3 is TGTGCCAGCAGTGAAAGTTTCGGGACAGTTACCTACGAGCAGTACTTC. This encodes CASSESFGTVTYEQYF.

The chain is built from TRBV10-3 and TRBJ2-2, with 10 bases lining up with TRBD1. Germline V gene sequence: CDR1 ENHRY, CDR2 SYGVKD. V shed 3 bases, J shed 6 bases, and the junction held 7 bases outside the gene matches. The CDR3 has 16 amino acids. Written as DNA, the CDR3 is TGTGCCATCAGTGACCCCGGGACAGGGGTAGCCGGGGAGCTGTTTTTT. Protein product: CAISDPGTGVAGELFF.